The 26 T cell receptor beta chains below come from one sample, sequenced in a study of T cells in Graves' hyperthyroidism and ophthalmopathy. The source material, RNA transcripts, was used to amplify TCR beta CDR3 regions. TCR CDR3 regions were first amplified by RT-PCR with HTBI primers. TCRdb reprocessed the multiplex PCR reads with MiXCR, giving one entry per CDR3 protein. This sample yields more than 350,000 distinct CDR3 sequences, of which 15% are seen a single time; 30% to 35% belongs to the top ten. Sample: blood. The source of these receptors is a young woman with Graves' hyperthyroidism.

This clonotype appeared many times. This chain links TRBV6-1 with TRBJ2-1; TRBD2 aligns across 9 bases. With 10 bases clipped from V and 6 bases from J, the junction kept 13 bases outside the gene matches. Germline CDR1 and CDR2: MNHNS and SASEGT. The CDR3 is 15 amino acids. The CDR3 loop reads CANAVPGLAPNEQFF. CDR3 DNA sequence: TGTGCCAACGCAGTTCCGGGACTAGCTCCCAATGAGCAGTTCTTC.

This clonotype was counted at least ten times. V gene TRBV20-1 combines with J gene TRBJ2-2, with TRBD2 identical over 7 bases. The CDR3 sequence is 17 residues long. Germline CDR1 and CDR2: DFQATT and SNEGSKA (reference sequence). V gave up 1 base and J gave up 5 bases; unmatched junction bases: 13. In DNA form, the CDR3 reads TGCAGTGCTAGAGTAAAGGTGGCGGGAGTGGGTACCGGGGAGCTGTTTTTT. It encodes CSARVKVAGVGTGELFF.

In its sample, this clonotype was seen many times. This rearrangement joins TRBV12-3 or TRBV12-4 to TRBJ2-7; D is uncertain. The CDR3 totals 12 residues. Between the trimmed V and J ends, which lost 4 bases and 3 bases, there was a span of 7 bases. The CDR3, as DNA: TGTGCCAGCAGTTCCGGGTACTACGAGCAGTACTTC. Its protein product is CASSSGYYEQYF.

The J gene is TRBJ2-1, the V gene TRBV6-1; D assignment may be TRBD1 or TRBD2 (5 bases each). V was clipped by 2 bases and J by 4 bases, with 9 bases between them. Germline CDR1 and CDR2: MNHNS and SASEGT. This CDR3 has 14 amino acids. This CDR3 reads CASSETGLYNEQFF. In DNA, the CDR3 is TGTGCCAGCAGTGAAACGGGGCTTTACAATGAGCAGTTCTTC.

This clonotype appeared many times. The chain has TRBV2 and TRBJ2-7, with TRBD1 matching 8 bases. The CDR3 totals 14 residues. Germline-derived CDR1 and CDR2 are SNHLY and FYNNEI. With 5 bases clipped from V and 1 base from J, the junction kept 4 bases outside the gene matches. The CDR3 region is CASSSGQESYEQYF. Here the CDR3 DNA reads TGTGCCAGCAGTTCGGGACAGGAGTCCTACGAGCAGTACTTC.

The chain carries TRBV28 and TRBJ1-5; no clear D gene. The germline V and J ends were trimmed by 5 bases and 1 base, with 9 bases remaining between them. From germline, CDR1 is MDHEN and CDR2 SYDVKM. The length of the CDR3 is 14 residues. CDR3 sequence: CASSPVSSNQPQHF. The CDR3 nucleotides read TGTGCCAGCAGTCCAGTCTCGAGCAATCAGCCCCAGCATTTT.

The V call is TRBV7-9, the J call TRBJ2-7; 10 bases match TRBD1. The length of the CDR3 is 14 residues. CDR1 and CDR2 from the germline V gene are SEHNR and FQNEAQ (reference sequence). V shed 5 bases, J shed 5 bases, and the junction held 6 bases outside the gene matches. Here the CDR3 reads CASSPGTGDDEQYF. CDR3 nucleotides: TGTGCCAGCAGCCCCGGGACAGGGGACGACGAGCAGTACTTC. The variable domain in full, completed from reference TRBV7-9 and TRBJ2-7, reads DTGVSQNPRHKITKRGQNVTFRCDPISEHNRLYWYRQTLGQGPEFLTYFQNEAQLEKSRLLSDRFSAERPKGSFSTLEIQRTEQGDSAMYLCASSPGTGDDEQYFGPGTRLTVT.

At least ten counts were recorded for this clonotype. The chain carries TRBV11-3 and TRBJ2-2, with D possibly TRBD1 on 5 matching bases. The CDR3 runs 16 residues. The V end lost 5 bases, the J end lost 3 bases, and 16 bases lay between the germline ends. Germline V CDR1 and CDR2: SGHNT, YENEEA. The CDR3 region is CASSLGWGDDTGELFF. In nucleotides, the CDR3 is TGTGCCAGCAGCCTAGGTTGGGGCGATGACACCGGGGAGCTGTTTTTT.

The CDR3 DNA sequence: TGTGCCAGCAGTTACTTGACTAGCGGGACTACGGTTTACACCGGGGAGCTGTTTTTT. It specifies CASSYLTSGTTVYTGELFF. The V call is TRBV6-5, the J call TRBJ2-2, with TRBD2 matching 11 bases. The CDR3 loop spans 19 amino acids. CDR1 is MNHEY and CDR2 is SVGAGI in the germline V gene. The V segment lost 1 base and the J segment 3 bases; nucleotides outside the gene matches: 10.

This clonotype was recorded once. This may come from a read error, since a much larger clone is one base off. The V and J genes are TRBV27 and TRBJ1-5; D uncertain. V dropped 8 bases and J dropped 0 bases, with 11 bases sitting between them. CDR1 and CDR2 from the germline V gene are MNHEY and SMNVEV (reference sequence). The CDR3 has 14 residues. The chain's CDR3 is CASEGGGSNQPQHF. The DNA of the CDR3 is TGTGCCAGCGAAGGCGGCGGTAGCAATCAGCCCCAGCATTTT.

This clonotype has at least ten counts. The chain combines TRBV12-3 or TRBV12-4 with TRBJ2-1; 8 bases agree with TRBD2. This CDR3 contains 15 residues. Germline trimming cut 1 base from V and 7 bases from J; bases unmatched to any gene: 6. DNA of the CDR3: TGTGCCAGCAGTTTAGGGCTAGCGGGTCATAATGAGCAGTTCTTC. It yields the protein CASSLGLAGHNEQFF.

This chain joins TRBV28 and TRBJ2-7, with D possibly matching TRBD1 (6 bases). V shed 5 bases and J shed 0 bases, with 11 bases lying between them. The CDR3 consists of 14 residues. Germline V gene sequence: CDR1 MDHEN, CDR2 SYDVKM. This CDR3 is CASSGTNGSYEQYF. In nucleotides, the CDR3 is TGTGCCAGCAGTGGGACAAACGGCTCCTACGAGCAGTACTTC.

This clonotype has more than one count but fewer than ten. This chain joins TRBV6-1 and TRBJ1-2; 9 bases map to TRBD1. V gave up 6 bases and J gave up 8 bases; unmatched junction bases: 7. The V gene's germline CDR1 is MNHNS and CDR2 SASEGT. The CDR3 is 13 amino acids. CDR3 region: CASRGDRGTGYTF. The CDR3 region has the DNA TGTGCCAGCAGGGGCGACAGGGGGACAGGCTACACCTTC.

This clonotype was observed many times. The chain combines TRBV20-1 with TRBJ2-7, with D perhaps TRBD2 (5 bases). V lost 0 bases, J lost 6 bases, and 12 bases lay in between. The CDR3 has 13 amino acids. The germline V gene encodes CDR1 DFQATT and CDR2 SNEGSKA (reference sequence). The CDR3 region is CSARDRGSGEQYF. Written as DNA, the CDR3 is TGCAGTGCTAGAGATCGAGGGAGTGGCGAGCAGTACTTC.

This clonotype was observed at least ten times. V is TRBV2 and J is TRBJ2-5; 11 positions agree with TRBD1. The V gene's germline CDR1 is SNHLY and CDR2 FYNNEI. The V gene end was trimmed by 6 bases and the J gene end by 11 bases; junction bases not matched to a gene: 14. The CDR3 covers 15 residues. CDR3 residues: CASRLTGTGGREQYF. For the CDR3, the DNA is TGTGCCAGCAGGCTCACCGGGACAGGGGGAAGAGAGCAGTACTTC.

This clonotype showed up many times. This may arise from a read error, as a much more abundant clone is one base away. This chain uses TRBV28 with TRBJ2-7, with D possibly matching TRBD1 (6 bases). Germline CDR1 MDHEN, CDR2 SYDVKM. V was trimmed by 6 bases and J by 2 bases, leaving 17 bases between them. This CDR3 comprises 15 residues. In DNA, the CDR3 is TGTGCCAGCAGGGGTGGGGGCGAGGTGCCCTACGAGCAGTACTTC. Amino acid sequence: CASRGGGEVPYEQYF.

This clonotype was detected ten times or more. This chain uses TRBV5-1 with TRBJ2-7, with TRBD1 matching 12 bases. V was clipped by 3 bases and J by 6 bases; unmatched bases: 4. The CDR3 contains 14 residues. Germline V gives CDR1 SGHRS, CDR2 YFSETQ. The chain's CDR3 is CASSSGQGASEQYF. DNA of the CDR3: TGCGCCAGCAGCTCGGGACAGGGGGCAAGCGAGCAGTACTTC.

The chain carries TRBV20-1 and TRBJ2-7, with a tentative D call TRBD1 (6 bases). Germline V gene lookup returns CDR1 DFQATT and CDR2 SNEGSKA (reference sequence). This CDR3 region has 12 residues. The CDR3 DNA sequence: TGCAGGGCAAACAGGGATTCCTACGAGCAGTACTTC. This gives the protein CRANRDSYEQYF.

The chain carries TRBV18 and TRBJ1-4; D remains unclear. Trimming cost V 2 bases and J 14 bases, with 15 bases left between them. Germline CDR1 and CDR2: KGHSH and LQKENI. The CDR3 spans 13 residues. The CDR3 DNA follows: TGTGCCAGCTCACCAAAAGATGAGGGATATCTGTTTTTT. Protein product: CASSPKDEGYLFF.

There are a few counts of this clonotype. This rearrangement joins TRBV28 to TRBJ1-1; 7 bases align to TRBD1. This CDR3 region has 12 residues. Germline CDR1 and CDR2: MDHEN and SYDVKM. Germline trimming cut 11 bases from V and 4 bases from J; bases unmatched to any gene: 7. CDR3: CASGQPSTEAFF. CDR3 DNA sequence: TGTGCCTCGGGACAGCCGAGCACTGAAGCTTTCTTT.

This clonotype was picked up a small number of times. The chain recombines TRBV5-6 with TRBJ2-3, with 7 bases aligning to TRBD2. Trimming removed 4 bases from V and 4 bases from J; junction bases left unmatched: 12. Germline CDR1 reads SGHDT; CDR2 reads YYEEEE. The CDR3 contains 16 residues. As DNA, the CDR3 is TGTGCCAGCAGCCCACGGGTTGGCGGGAGCTCAGATACGCAGTATTTT. As protein: CASSPRVGGSSDTQYF.

In its sample, this clonotype was seen many times. The chain is built from TRBV28 and TRBJ2-1, with 7 bases identical to TRBD1. The trim removed 2 bases at V and 0 bases at J, leaving 7 bases unmatched. The V gene's germline CDR1 is MDHEN and CDR2 SYDVKM. This CDR3 comprises 17 residues. CDR3 sequence: CASSLRQGLSSYNEQFF. The CDR3 DNA follows: TGTGCCAGCAGTTTACGACAGGGATTGAGCTCCTACAATGAGCAGTTCTTC. Full variable domain (outside the CDR3, taken from reference TRBV28 and TRBJ2-1): DVKVTQSSRYLVKRTGEKVFLECVQDMDHENMFWYRQDPGLGLRLIYFSYDVKMKEKGDIPEGYSVSREKKERFSLILESASTNQTSMYLCASSLRQGLSSYNEQFFGPGTRLTVL.

The chain couples TRBV29-1 to TRBJ1-5; 8 positions agree with TRBD1. J was trimmed by 5 bases and V by 6 bases; bases with no gene match: 9. Germline assignment: CDR1 SQVTM and CDR2 ANQGSEA. CDR3 length: 14 amino acids. CDR3 protein: CSVAFGTGDQPQHF. The CDR3 DNA is TGCAGCGTCGCGTTCGGGACAGGCGATCAGCCCCAGCATTTT.

The chain carries TRBV10-3 and TRBJ2-3, with 8 positions matching TRBD2. J gave up 0 bases and V 0 bases, and 20 bases lay outside the gene matches. This CDR3 has 22 amino acids. Looked up from germline, CDR1 is ENHRY and CDR2 is SYGVKD. For the CDR3, the DNA is TGTGCCATCAGTGAGTCGCCGAGGGGACTAGTGGGTCGGCCGTCTAGCACAGATACGCAGTATTTT. This sequence encodes CAISESPRGLVGRPSSTDTQYF.

The chain employs TRBV18 and TRBJ2-5, with 8 bases identical to TRBD1. Germline V CDR1 and CDR2: KGHSH, LQKENI. V shed 5 bases and J 4 bases; nucleotides not matched to a gene: 12. The CDR3 is 16 residues long. As DNA, the CDR3 is TGTGCCAGCTCAGATAGCGACAGGGGACCTAGAGAGACCCAGTACTTC. This translates into CASSDSDRGPRETQYF.

This clonotype was recorded many times. The genes are TRBV7-9 and TRBJ2-5, with D perhaps matching TRBD1 (6 bases). Germline V gives CDR1 SEHNR, CDR2 FQNEAQ (reference sequence). V was shortened by 4 bases and J by 5 bases, with 11 bases between the two germline ends. The CDR3 spans 13 residues. The CDR3 reads CASSSTRGETQYF. The CDR3 nucleotides are TGTGCCAGCAGCTCAACGAGGGGGGAGACCCAGTACTTC.